Following are 21 T cell receptor beta chains from one sample sequenced in a study of OX40 agonist ivuxolimab in advanced cancers. Profiling relied on immunoSEQ multiplex PCR, and the TCRdb table lists in-frame clones only, not all of them. The sample consists of around 150,000 clones, 85% to 95% of them appearing once. Sequences were derived from CD4+ or CD8+ T cells sorted from blood, sampled in a trial of the OX40 agonist ivuxolimab. These receptors came from an adult with an advanced solid tumor such as melanoma, head and neck, liver or kidney cancer.

Written as DNA, the CDR3 is TGTGCCTGGAGTTTTTGGCGGGACTCTAAGGGCTACACCTTC. As protein: CAWSFWRDSKGYTF. The chain carries TRBV30 and TRBJ1-2; tentatively, D is TRBD1 (5 bases). Germline CDR1 is GTSNPN and CDR2 is SVGIG (reference sequence). V lost 2 bases and J 8 bases, leaving 18 bases between the germline ends. The CDR3 extends over 14 amino acids. Supplemented by reference TRBV30 and TRBJ1-2, the full variable domain reads SQTIHQWPATLVQPVGSPLSLECTVEGTSNPNLYWYRQAAGRGLQLLFYSVGIGQISSEVPQNLSASRPQDRQFILSSKKLLLSDSGFYLCAWSFWRDSKGYTFGSGTRLTVV.

The rearrangement links TRBV7-2 to TRBJ2-2, with 8 bases identical to TRBD2. V trimming: 5 bases; J trimming: 3 bases; junction bases outside the gene matches: 8. The CDR3 loop spans 16 amino acids. CDR1 and CDR2 from the germline V gene are SGHTA and FQGNSA. The DNA for the CDR3 is TGTGCCAGCAGCCCCCGGGGGGGGGACTACACCGGGGAGCTGTTTTTT. Translation gives CASSPRGGDYTGELFF.

This clone was counted once. The chain joins TRBV28 to TRBJ1-5; 7 positions match TRBD1. The junction had 8 bases not matched to a gene; V was cut back by 3 bases and J by 0 bases. Looked up from germline, CDR1 is MDHEN and CDR2 is SYDVKM. The CDR3 loop spans 17 amino acids. For the CDR3, the DNA is TGTGCCAGCAGTTTTATTGAGGGGGCGTATAGCAATCAGCCCCAGCATTTT. This codes for CASSFIEGAYSNQPQHF.

The V call is TRBV21-1, the J call TRBJ2-3; TRBD2 is taken as the D call from the table, unchecked against the DNA. TRBV21-1 is a pseudogene locus. The CDR3 has 16 amino acids. In DNA, the CDR3 is TGTGCCAGCACTCCGGGGGGGGCCCCCGAGGCAGATACGCAGTATTTT. Amino acid sequence: CASTPGGAPEADTQYF.

This sequence joins TRBV25-1 and TRBJ2-7; D call uncertain. Germline V gene data show CDR1 as MGHDK and CDR2 as SYGVNS. The CDR3 runs 13 residues. V was trimmed by 1 base and J by 7 bases, leaving 11 bases between them. Written as DNA, the CDR3 is TGTGCCAGCAGTGAATCCAACGTTAGGGAGCAGTACTTC. This translates into CASSESNVREQYF.

This sequence joins TRBV9 and TRBJ2-1, with D uncertain. V lost 0 bases and J lost 0, with 10 bases in between. Germline CDR1 is SGDLS and CDR2 is YYNGEE. The CDR3 loop spans 16 amino acids. CDR3 loop: CASSVGLEASYNEQFF. The CDR3 coding sequence is TGTGCCAGCAGCGTAGGGCTAGAGGCCTCCTACAATGAGCAGTTCTTC. The full variable domain, in which reference TRBV9 and TRBJ2-1 provide the parts outside the CDR3, is DSGVTQTPKHLITATGQRVTLRCSPRSGDLSVYWYQQSLDQGLQFLIQYYNGEERAKGNILERFSAQQFPDLHSELNLSSLELGDSALYFCASSVGLEASYNEQFFGPGTRLTVL.

Only one count was recorded for this clone. The chain uses TRBV11-2 and TRBJ2-1, with unresolved D. CDR1 and CDR2 (germline): SGHAT, FQNNGV. V lost 5 bases to trimming and J lost 6 bases, with 20 bases between them. The length of the CDR3 is 16 residues. CDR3 sequence: CASSRTSVGRFNEQFF. In DNA form, the CDR3 reads TGTGCCAGCAGCCGTACGTCGGTCGGACGCTTCAATGAGCAGTTCTTC.

The chain is built from TRBV6-6 and TRBJ2-7; D call uncertain. V lost 2 bases and J lost 3, with 2 bases in between. In germline, CDR1 is MNHNY, CDR2 SVGAGI (reference sequence). The CDR3 contains 11 residues. The chain's CDR3 is CASSYLYEQYF. DNA of the CDR3: TGTGCCAGCAGTTACCTCTACGAGCAGTACTTC.

The chain is built from TRBV6-1 and TRBJ1-2; TRBD1 matches 7 bases. After removal of 6 bases from V and 4 bases from J, the junction contained 11 bases not matched to a gene. The CDR3 runs to 15 residues. Germline CDR1 MNHNS, CDR2 SASEGT. CDR3 in amino acids: CASREGATASYGYTF. The CDR3 nucleotides are TGTGCCAGCAGAGAGGGGGCTACGGCTAGCTATGGCTACACCTTC.

About this clone: This same CDR3 is encoded by further DNA sequences in the sample. The chain joins TRBV5-1 to TRBJ2-6, with unresolved D. The CDR3 length is 15 residues. The V gene's germline CDR1 is SGHRS and CDR2 YFSETQ. Deletions cut 0 bases from V and 0 bases from J, with 4 bases between. This CDR3 is CASSLVGSGANVLTF. CDR3 DNA: TGCGCCAGCAGCTTGGTTGGCTCTGGGGCCAACGTCCTGACTTTC. Together with reference TRBV5-1 and TRBJ2-6, the CDR3 gives the full variable domain: KAGVTQTPRYLIKTRGQQVTLSCSPISGHRSVSWYQQTPGQGLQFLFEYFSETQRNKGNFPGRFSGRQFSNSRSEMNVSTLELGDSALYLCASSLVGSGANVLTFGAGSRLTVL.

CDR3 in amino acids: CASSLGRGSNQPQHF. The CDR3 DNA sequence: TGTGCCAGCAGCTTAGGCCGAGGTAGCAATCAGCCCCAGCATTTT. V usage is TRBV11-2 and J usage is TRBJ1-5; D gene uncertain. Germline lookup yields CDR1 SGHAT and CDR2 FQNNGV. The CDR3 is 15 residues long. V lost 1 base, J lost 0 bases, and 7 bases lay in between.

The count of this clone is one. The rearrangement uses TRBV7-2 and TRBJ2-2; D is perhaps TRBD1 (6 bases). The CDR3 totals 15 residues. V lost 5 bases to trimming and J lost 7 bases, with 17 bases between them. Per germline, CDR1 SGHTA and CDR2 FQGNSA. CDR3 sequence reads: CASSPGHTLDGELFF. The CDR3 region has the DNA TGTGCCAGCAGCCCGGGACACACTTTAGACGGGGAGCTGTTTTTT.

The V call is TRBV28, the J call TRBJ2-1; a weak D match, TRBD1 (6 bases). This CDR3 is 13 amino acids long. The germline CDR1 and CDR2 sequences are MDHEN and SYDVKM. Trimming left V 6 bases short and J 6 bases short, with 12 bases between. In DNA, the CDR3 is TGTGCCAGCAGCTCACAGGGTGTCAATGAGCAGTTCTTC. Protein product: CASSSQGVNEQFF.

Written as DNA, the CDR3 is TGTGCCAGCCGTCAAGGGGCTATATCTTTCTTT. As protein: CASRQGAISFF. The genes are TRBV28 and TRBJ1-1; weak D call: TRBD1 (5 bases). The CDR3 covers 11 residues. The V end was cut by 8 bases, the J end by 12 bases, with 16 bases between. The germline V gene has CDR1 MDHEN and CDR2 SYDVKM. Supplemented by reference TRBV28 and TRBJ1-1, the full variable domain reads DVKVTQSSRYLVKRTGEKVFLECVQDMDHENMFWYRQDPGLGLRLIYFSYDVKMKEKGDIPEGYSVSREKKERFSLILESASTNQTSMYLCASRQGAISFFGQGTRLTVV.

The V gene is TRBV19, the J gene TRBJ2-2; 9 nucleotides match TRBD2. The length of the CDR3 is 15 residues. Germline V CDR1 and CDR2: LNHDA, SQIVND (reference sequence). Trimming took 7 bases from V and 3 from J; bases not matched to a gene: 6. For the CDR3, the DNA is TGTGCCAGTACCCCAGCGGGAGGCCACACCGGGGAGCTGTTTTTT. Protein product: CASTPAGGHTGELFF.

The chain has TRBV28 and TRBJ1-4; a weak D match, TRBD1 (5 bases). This CDR3 region has 13 residues. CDR1 is MDHEN and CDR2 is SYDVKM in the germline V gene. V was trimmed by 5 bases and J by 8 bases, leaving 12 bases between them. CDR3 region: CASSPRGTEKLFF. In DNA form, the CDR3 reads TGTGCCAGCAGTCCGCGGGGCACAGAAAAACTGTTTTTT.

V is TRBV10-1 and J is TRBJ2-2; 14 bases map to TRBD2. Germline CDR1 and CDR2: WNHNN and SYGVQD (reference sequence). Trimming cost V 4 bases and J 2 bases; bases outside gene matches: 6. This CDR3 has 18 amino acids. In DNA form, the CDR3 reads TGCGCCAGCAGTGCTCCGACTAGCGGGGGGGCCAACACCGGGGAGCTGTTTTTT. Protein sequence: CASSAPTSGGANTGELFF.

As to this clone: One end of the junction is discordant with germline, which a read error may explain. This chain joins TRBV5-6 and TRBJ1-1; no reliable D call. From germline, CDR1 is SGHDT and CDR2 YYEEEE. The CDR3 loop spans 13 amino acids. The CDR3 reads CVSSLGDGTEAFF. The CDR3 nucleotides read TGTGTCAGCAGCTTGGGTGACGGGACTGAAGCTTTCTTT.

This chain joins TRBV12-5 and TRBJ2-1, with TRBD1 matching 7 bases. Germline trimming cut 5 bases from V and 0 bases from J; bases unmatched to any gene: 4. CDR3 size: 15 residues. Germline values: CDR1 LGHNT, CDR2 FRNRAP. For the CDR3, the DNA is TGTGCTAGTGGTCCGGGACAGAGCTCCTACAATGAGCAGTTCTTC. Translation: CASGPGQSSYNEQFF.

This chain connects TRBV5-1 to TRBJ2-2; D possibly uses TRBD1 or TRBD2 (6 bases each). The CDR3 is made up of 15 amino acids. V was cut by 1 base and J by 5 bases, with 12 bases left in between. Germline V lookup: CDR1 SGHRS, CDR2 YFSETQ. The CDR3 DNA reads TGCGCCAGCAGCTTGCGGGGGCTGGGAACCGGGGAGCTGTTTTTT. Residues: CASSLRGLGTGELFF.

This CDR3 is CASSTGYEQYF. The DNA for the CDR3 is TGCGCCAGCAGCACGGGTTACGAGCAGTACTTC. V gene TRBV5-1 combines with J gene TRBJ2-7; D gene unclear. V was cut by 4 bases and J by 4 bases, with 6 bases left in between. CDR1 and CDR2 from the germline V gene are SGHRS and YFSETQ. The CDR3 extends over 11 amino acids. The variable domain in full, with the rest retrieved from reference TRBV5-1 and TRBJ2-7, is KAGVTQTPRYLIKTRGQQVTLSCSPISGHRSVSWYQQTPGQGLQFLFEYFSETQRNKGNFPGRFSGRQFSNSRSEMNVSTLELGDSALYLCASSTGYEQYFGPGTRLTVT.